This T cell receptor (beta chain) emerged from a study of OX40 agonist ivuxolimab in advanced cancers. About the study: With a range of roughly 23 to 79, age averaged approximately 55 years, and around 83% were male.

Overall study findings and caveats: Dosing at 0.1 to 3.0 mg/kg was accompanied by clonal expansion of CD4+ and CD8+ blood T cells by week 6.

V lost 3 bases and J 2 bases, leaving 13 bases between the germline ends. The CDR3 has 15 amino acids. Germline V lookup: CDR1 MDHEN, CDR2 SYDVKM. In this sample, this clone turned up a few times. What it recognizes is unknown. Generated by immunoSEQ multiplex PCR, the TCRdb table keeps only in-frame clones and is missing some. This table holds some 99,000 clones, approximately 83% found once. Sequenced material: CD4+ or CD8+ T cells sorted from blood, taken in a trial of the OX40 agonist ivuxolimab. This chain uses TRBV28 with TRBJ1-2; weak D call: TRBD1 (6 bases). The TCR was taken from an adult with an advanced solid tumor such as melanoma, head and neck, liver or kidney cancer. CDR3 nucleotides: TGTGCCAGCAGTTTCGCCCAGGGGAGGAACTATGGCTACACCTTC. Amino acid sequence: CASSFAQGRNYGYTF.